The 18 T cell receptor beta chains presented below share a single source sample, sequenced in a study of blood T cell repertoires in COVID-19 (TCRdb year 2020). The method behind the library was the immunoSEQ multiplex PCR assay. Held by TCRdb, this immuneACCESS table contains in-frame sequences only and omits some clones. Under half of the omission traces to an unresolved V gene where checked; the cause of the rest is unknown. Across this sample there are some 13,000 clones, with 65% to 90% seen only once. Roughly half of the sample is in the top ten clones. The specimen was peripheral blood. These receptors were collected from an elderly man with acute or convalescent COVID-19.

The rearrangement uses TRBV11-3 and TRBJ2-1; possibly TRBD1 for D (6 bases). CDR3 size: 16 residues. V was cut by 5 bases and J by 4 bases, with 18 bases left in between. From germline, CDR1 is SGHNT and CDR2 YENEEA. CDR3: CASSPRHREGYNEQFF. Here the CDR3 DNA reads TGTGCCAGCAGCCCCCGGCACAGGGAAGGGTACAATGAGCAGTTCTTC. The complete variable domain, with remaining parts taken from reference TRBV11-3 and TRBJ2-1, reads EAGVVQSPRYKIIEKKQPVAFWCNPISGHNTLYWYLQNLGQGPELLIRYENEEAVDDSQLPKDRFSAERLKGVDSTLKIQPAELGDSAVYLCASSPRHREGYNEQFFGPGTRLTVL.

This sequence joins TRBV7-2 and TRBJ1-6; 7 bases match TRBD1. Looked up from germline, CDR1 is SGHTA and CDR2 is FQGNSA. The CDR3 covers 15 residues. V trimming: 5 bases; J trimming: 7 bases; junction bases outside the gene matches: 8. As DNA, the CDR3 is TGTGCCAGCAGCCCAGGGGGATTCAGCAATTCACCCCTCCACTTT. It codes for CASSPGGFSNSPLHF.

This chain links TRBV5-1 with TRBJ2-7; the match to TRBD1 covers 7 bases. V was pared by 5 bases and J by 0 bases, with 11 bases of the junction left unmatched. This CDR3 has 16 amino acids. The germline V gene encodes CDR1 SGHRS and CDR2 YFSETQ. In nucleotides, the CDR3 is TGCGCCAGCAGATTAAGTGGGACAGTGAGCTCCTACGAGCAGTACTTC. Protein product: CASRLSGTVSSYEQYF.

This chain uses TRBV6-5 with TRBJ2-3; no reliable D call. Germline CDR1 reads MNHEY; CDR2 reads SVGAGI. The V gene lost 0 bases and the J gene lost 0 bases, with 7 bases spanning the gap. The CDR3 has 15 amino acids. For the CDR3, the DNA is TGTGCCAGCAGTTACTCGAGTTCTAGCACAGATACGCAGTATTTT. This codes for CASSYSSSSTDTQYF.

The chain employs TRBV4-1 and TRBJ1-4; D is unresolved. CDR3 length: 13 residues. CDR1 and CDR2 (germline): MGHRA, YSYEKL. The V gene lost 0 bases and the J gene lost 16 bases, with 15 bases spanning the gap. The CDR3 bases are TGCGCCAGCAGCCAAGATCGATTGAGGTTTCGGTTTTTT. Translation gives CASSQDRLRFRFF.

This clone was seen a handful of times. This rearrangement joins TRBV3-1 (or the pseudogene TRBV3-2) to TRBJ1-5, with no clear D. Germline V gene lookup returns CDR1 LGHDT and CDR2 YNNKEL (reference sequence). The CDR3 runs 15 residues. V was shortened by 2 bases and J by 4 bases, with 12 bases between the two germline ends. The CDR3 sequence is CASSQMAGPNQPQHF. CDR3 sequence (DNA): TGTGCCAGCAGCCAAATGGCAGGTCCTAATCAGCCCCAGCATTTT.

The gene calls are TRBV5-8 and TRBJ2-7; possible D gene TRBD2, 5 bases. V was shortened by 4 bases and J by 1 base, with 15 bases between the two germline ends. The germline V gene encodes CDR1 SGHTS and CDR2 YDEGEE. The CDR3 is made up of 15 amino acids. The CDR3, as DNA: TGTGCCAGCAGCACCCCCCCCGGGGTTTCCTACGAGCAGTACTTC. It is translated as CASSTPPGVSYEQYF.

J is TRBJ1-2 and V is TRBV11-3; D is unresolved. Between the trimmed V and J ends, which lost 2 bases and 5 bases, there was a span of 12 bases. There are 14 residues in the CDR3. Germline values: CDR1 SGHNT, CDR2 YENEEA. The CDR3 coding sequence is TGTGCCAGCAGCTTATCCGGGGTTCGTTATGGCTACACCTTC. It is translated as CASSLSGVRYGYTF.

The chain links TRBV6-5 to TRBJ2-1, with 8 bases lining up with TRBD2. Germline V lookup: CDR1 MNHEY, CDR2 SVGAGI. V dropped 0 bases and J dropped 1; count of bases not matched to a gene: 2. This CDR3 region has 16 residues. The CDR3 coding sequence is TGTGCCAGCAGTTACTCGGCGGGGGGTTCCTACAATGAGCAGTTCTTC. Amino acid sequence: CASSYSAGGSYNEQFF.

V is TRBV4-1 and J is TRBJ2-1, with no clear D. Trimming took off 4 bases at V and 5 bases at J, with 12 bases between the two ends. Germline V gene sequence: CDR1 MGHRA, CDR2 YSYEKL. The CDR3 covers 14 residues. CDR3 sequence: CASSLGPLNNEQFF. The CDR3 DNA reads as TGCGCCAGCAGCCTTGGCCCTCTTAACAATGAGCAGTTCTTC.

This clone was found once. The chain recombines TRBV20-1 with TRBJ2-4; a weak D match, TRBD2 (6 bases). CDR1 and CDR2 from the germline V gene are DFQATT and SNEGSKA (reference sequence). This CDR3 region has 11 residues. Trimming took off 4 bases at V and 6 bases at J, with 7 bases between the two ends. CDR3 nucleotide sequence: TGCAGTGCTAAGGGACTAAACATTCAGTACTTC. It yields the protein CSAKGLNIQYF.

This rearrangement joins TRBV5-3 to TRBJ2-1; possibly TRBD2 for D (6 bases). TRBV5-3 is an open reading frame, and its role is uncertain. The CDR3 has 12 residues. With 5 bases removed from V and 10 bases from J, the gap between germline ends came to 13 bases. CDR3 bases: TGTGCCAGAAGGTCGATTCGGGGGGAGCAGTTCTTC. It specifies CARRSIRGEQFF.

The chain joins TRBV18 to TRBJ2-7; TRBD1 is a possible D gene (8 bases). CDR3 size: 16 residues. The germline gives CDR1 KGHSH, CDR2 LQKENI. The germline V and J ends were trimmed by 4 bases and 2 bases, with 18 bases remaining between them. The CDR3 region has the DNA TGTGCCAGCTCACAAGGACAGGGAGGGATCACCTACGAGCAGTACTTC. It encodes CASSQGQGGITYEQYF.

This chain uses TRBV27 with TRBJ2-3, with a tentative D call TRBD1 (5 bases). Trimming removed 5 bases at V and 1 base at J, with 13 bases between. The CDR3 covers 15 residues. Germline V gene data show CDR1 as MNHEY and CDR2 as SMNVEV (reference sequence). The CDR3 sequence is CASSRRQGGTDTQYF. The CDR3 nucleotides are TGTGCCAGCAGTCGAAGGCAGGGCGGCACAGATACGCAGTATTTT.

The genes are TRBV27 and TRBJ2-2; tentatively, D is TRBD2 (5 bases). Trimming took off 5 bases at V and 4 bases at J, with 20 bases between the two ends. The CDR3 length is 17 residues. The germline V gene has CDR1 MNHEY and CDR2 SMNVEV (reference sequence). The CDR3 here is CASSLWTSSFSTGELFF. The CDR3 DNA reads TGTGCCAGCAGTCTCTGGACGTCTAGCTTTAGCACCGGGGAGCTGTTTTTT.

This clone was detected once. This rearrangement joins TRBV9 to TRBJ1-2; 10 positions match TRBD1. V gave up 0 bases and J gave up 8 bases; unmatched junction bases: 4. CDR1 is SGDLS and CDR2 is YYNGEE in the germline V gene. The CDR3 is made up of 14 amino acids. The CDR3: CASSVGGQGKGYTF. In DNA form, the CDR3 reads TGTGCCAGCAGCGTAGGGGGACAGGGGAAGGGCTACACCTTC.

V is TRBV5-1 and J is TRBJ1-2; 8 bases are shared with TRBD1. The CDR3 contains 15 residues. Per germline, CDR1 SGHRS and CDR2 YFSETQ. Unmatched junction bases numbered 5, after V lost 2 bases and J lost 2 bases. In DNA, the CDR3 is TGCGCCAGCAGCTTTCTCCGGACAGGGAACTATGGCTACACCTTC. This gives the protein CASSFLRTGNYGYTF.

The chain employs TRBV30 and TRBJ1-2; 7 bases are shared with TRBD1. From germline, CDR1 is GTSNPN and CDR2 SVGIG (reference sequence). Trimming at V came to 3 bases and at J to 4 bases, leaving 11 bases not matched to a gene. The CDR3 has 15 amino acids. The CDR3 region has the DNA TGTGCCTGGAGCTTCCCCGGGACAGCTTTCTATGGCTACACCTTC. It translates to CAWSFPGTAFYGYTF.